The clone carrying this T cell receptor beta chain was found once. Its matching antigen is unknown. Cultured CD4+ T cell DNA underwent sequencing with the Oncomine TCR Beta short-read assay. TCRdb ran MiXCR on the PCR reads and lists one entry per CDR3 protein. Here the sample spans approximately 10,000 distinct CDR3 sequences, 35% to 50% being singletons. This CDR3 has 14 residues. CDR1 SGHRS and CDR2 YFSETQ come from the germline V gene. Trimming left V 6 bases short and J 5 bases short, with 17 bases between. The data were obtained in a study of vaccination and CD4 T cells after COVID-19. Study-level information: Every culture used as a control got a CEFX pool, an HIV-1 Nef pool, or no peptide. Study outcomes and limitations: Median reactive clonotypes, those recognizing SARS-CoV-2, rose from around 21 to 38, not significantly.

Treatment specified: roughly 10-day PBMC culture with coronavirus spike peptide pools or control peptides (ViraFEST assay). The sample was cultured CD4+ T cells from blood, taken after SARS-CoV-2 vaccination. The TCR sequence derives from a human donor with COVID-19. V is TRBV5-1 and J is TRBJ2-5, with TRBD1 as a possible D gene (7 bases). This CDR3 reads CASITLPGGETQYF. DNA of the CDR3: TGCGCCAGCATCACACTCCCAGGGGGGGAGACCCAGTACTTC. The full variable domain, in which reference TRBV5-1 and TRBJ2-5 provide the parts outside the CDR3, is KAGVTQTPRYLIKTRGQQVTLSCSPISGHRSVSWYQQTPGQGLQFLFEYFSETQRNKGNFPGRFSGRQFSNSRSEMNVSTLELGDSALYLCASITLPGGETQYFGPGTRLLVL.